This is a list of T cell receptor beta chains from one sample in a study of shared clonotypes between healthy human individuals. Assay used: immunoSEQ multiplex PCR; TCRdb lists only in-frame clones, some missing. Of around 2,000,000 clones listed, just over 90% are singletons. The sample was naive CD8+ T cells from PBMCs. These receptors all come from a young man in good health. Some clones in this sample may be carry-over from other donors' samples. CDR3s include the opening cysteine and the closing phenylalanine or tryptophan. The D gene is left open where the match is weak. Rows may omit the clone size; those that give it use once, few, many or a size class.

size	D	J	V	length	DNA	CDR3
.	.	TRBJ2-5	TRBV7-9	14	TGTGCCAGCAGCTTGTGGGACAACCAAGAGACCCAGTACTTC	CASSLWDNQETQYF
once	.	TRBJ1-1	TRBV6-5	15	TGTGCCAGCAGTTACTCGGGGGGAGGGGGAACTGAAGCTTTCTTT	CASSYSGGGGTEAFF
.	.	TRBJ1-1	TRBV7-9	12	TGTGCCAGCAGCCTCAGTTCCTTAGAAGCTTTCTTT	CASSLSSLEAFF
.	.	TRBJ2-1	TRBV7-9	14	TGTGCCAGCAGCCCGATAGACAACTACAATGAGCAGTTCTTC	CASSPIDNYNEQFF
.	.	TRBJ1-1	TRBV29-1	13	TGCAGCAGCTCCGGTGGAGGGGGGGCTGAAGCTTTCTTT	CSSSGGGGAEAFF
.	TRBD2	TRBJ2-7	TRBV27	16	TGTGCCAGCAGTCCCTCTAGCGGGGCCTTTACCTACGAGCAGTACTTC	CASSPSSGAFTYEQYF
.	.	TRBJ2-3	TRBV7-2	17	TGTGCCAGCAGCCCCCGAGGACTTGCCTACGGCACAGATACGCAGTATTTT	CASSPRGLAYGTDTQYF
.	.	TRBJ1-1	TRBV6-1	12	TGTGCCAGCAGTGAACTTCTCCCTAGAGCTTTCTTT	CASSELLPRAFF
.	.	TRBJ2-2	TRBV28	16	TGTGCCAGCAGTTTAGTTTGGACCCCCGACACCGGGGAGCTGTTTTTT	CASSLVWTPDTGELFF
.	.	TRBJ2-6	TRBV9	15	TGTGCCAGCAGCGTGTTCGGGGCTGGGGCCAACGTCCTGACTTTC	CASSVFGAGANVLTF
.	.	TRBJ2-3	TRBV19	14	TGTGCCAGTAGTATTATACAGAGCACAGATACGCAGTATTTT	CASSIIQSTDTQYF
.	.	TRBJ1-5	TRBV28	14	TGTGCCAGTTGCCCCAGGAGAGGCAATCAGCCCCAGCATTTT	CASCPRRGNQPQHF
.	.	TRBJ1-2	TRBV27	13	TGTGCCAGCAGTCCGGGACCCCCAGATGGCTACACCTTC	CASSPGPPDGYTF
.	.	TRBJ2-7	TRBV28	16	TGTGCCAGCAGTCCCGTAGGGAGCCCCAGGGCCTACGAGCAGTACTTC	CASSPVGSPRAYEQYF
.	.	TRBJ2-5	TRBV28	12	TGTGCCAGCCAGGGAGGGGGGGAGACCCAGTACTTC	CASQGGGETQYF
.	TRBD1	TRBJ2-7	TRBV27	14	TGTGCCAGCAGCCTCCGGGACAGGGGAAGCGAGCAGTACTTC	CASSLRDRGSEQYF
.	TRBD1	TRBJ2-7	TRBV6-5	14	TGTGCCAGCAGCCCCGGGACAGGGTATTACGAGCAGTACTTC	CASSPGTGYYEQYF
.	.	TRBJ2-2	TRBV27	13	TGTGCCAGCAGGAGCGGAGGGACCGGGGAGCTGTTTTTT	CASRSGGTGELFF
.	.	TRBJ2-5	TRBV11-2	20	TGTGCCAGCAGCTTAGATCTAAGTTGGGGGCAGCAAGCAATAAAAGAGACCCAGTACTTC	CASSLDLSWGQQAIKETQYF
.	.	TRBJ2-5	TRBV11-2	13	TGTGCCAGCAAGCCTCACAACCAAGAGACCCAGTACTTC	CASKPHNQETQYF
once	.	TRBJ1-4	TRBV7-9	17	TGTGCCAGCAGCTTAGCCGTTCAGGGAGGGAGGAATGAAAAACTGTTTTTT	CASSLAVQGGRNEKLFF
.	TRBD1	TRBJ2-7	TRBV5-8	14	TGTGCCAGCAGCGGAGGACAGGGGGGCCACGAGCAGTACTTC	CASSGGQGGHEQYF
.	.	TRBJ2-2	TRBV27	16	TGTGCCAGCAGTTTTATTACGGACCTAGGACTCGGGGAGCTGTTTTTT	CASSFITDLGLGELFF
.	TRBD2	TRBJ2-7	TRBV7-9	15	TGTGCCAGCAGCCCTGAGGGACTAGCGGCTTACGAGCAGTACTTC	CASSPEGLAAYEQYF
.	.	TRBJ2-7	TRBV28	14	TGTGCCAGCAGTTTAGACAGGCCAACCTACGAGCAGTACTTC	CASSLDRPTYEQYF
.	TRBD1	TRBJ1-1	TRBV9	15	TGTGCCAGCAGCGGAAGACAGGGGCCCTCCTCTGAAGCTTTCTTT	CASSGRQGPSSEAFF
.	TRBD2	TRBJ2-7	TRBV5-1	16	TGCGCCAGCAGCCCCGGGGAGGGACTCCTATCCTACGAGCAGTACTTC	CASSPGEGLLSYEQYF
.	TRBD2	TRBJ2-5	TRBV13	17	TGTGCCAGCAGCTTAGAACGCGGCGGGAGCCACCAAGAGACCCAGTACTTC	CASSLERGGSHQETQYF
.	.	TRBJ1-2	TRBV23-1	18	TGCGCCAGCAGTCAAAGGAGACAAGCCTCGCCCAGAAACTATGGCTACACCTTC	CASSQRRQASPRNYGYTF
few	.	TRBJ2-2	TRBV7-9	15	TGTGCCAGCAGCTATCAGGGGAAGGGCACCGGGGAGCTGTTTTTT	CASSYQGKGTGELFF
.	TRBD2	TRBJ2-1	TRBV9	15	TGTGCCAGCAGCGTAGCGGCTAGCGGATACAATGAGCAGTTCTTC	CASSVAASGYNEQFF
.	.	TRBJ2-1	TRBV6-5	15	TGTGCCAGCAGTGGACGGATAAACTCCTACAATGAGCAGTTCTTC	CASSGRINSYNEQFF
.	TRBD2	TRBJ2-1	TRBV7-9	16	TGTGCCAGCAGCTTCCCAACTAGCGGGAGTAGGGATGAGCAGTTCTTC	CASSFPTSGSRDEQFF
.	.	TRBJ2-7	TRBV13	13	TGTGCCAGCAGCTTAGGCCCGAGAACCGAGCAGTACTTC	CASSLGPRTEQYF
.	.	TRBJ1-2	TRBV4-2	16	TGTGCCAGCAGTATCGAATACGGTAACCTATACTATGGCTACACCTTC	CASSIEYGNLYYGYTF
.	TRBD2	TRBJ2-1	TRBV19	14	TGTGCCAGTAAGATAGCGGGAGGGTACAATGAGCAGTTCTTC	CASKIAGGYNEQFF
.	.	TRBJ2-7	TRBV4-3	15	TGCGCCAGCAGCCAGTCGACGGAAAGAGCCTACGAGCAGTACTTC	CASSQSTERAYEQYF
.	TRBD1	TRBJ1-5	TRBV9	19	TGTGCCAGCAGCTCCGGACGGGACAGGGGCCTCGATTTCAATCAGCCCCAGCATTTT	CASSSGRDRGLDFNQPQHF
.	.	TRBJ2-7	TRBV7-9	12	TGTGCCGGCTCTTTTGGGCCCTCCGAGCAGTACTTC	CAGSFGPSEQYF
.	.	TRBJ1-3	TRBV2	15	TGTGCCAGCAGTGCGAAACGGACAGTAGGAAACACCATATATTTT	CASSAKRTVGNTIYF
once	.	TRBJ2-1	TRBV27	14	TGTGCCAGCAGTTTTGCCGAGAAATACAATGAGCAGTTCTTC	CASSFAEKYNEQFF
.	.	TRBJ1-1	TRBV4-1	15	TGCGCCAGCAGCCGTTCCACCGGCAGTTCCACTGAAGCTTTCTTT	CASSRSTGSSTEAFF
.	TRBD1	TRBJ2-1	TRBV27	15	TGTGCCAGCAGTTTATACGGGACAGGGTTCAATGAGCAGTTCTTC	CASSLYGTGFNEQFF
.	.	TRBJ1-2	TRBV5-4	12	TGTGCCAGCAGCCATCCGGACGGTGGCTACACCTTC	CASSHPDGGYTF
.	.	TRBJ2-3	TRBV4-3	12	TGCGCCAGCAGCCAAGATCAGGATACGCAGTATTTT	CASSQDQDTQYF
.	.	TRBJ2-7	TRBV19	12	TGTGCCAGTAGTACGCAGCCCTACGAGCAGTACTTC	CASSTQPYEQYF
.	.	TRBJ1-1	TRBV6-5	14	TGTGCCATCAGTGACGTGACAGAGAACACTGAAGCTTTCTTT	CAISDVTENTEAFF
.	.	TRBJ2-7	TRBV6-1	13	TGTGCCAGCAGTGAAATTCGGGGCCACGAGCAGTACTTC	CASSEIRGHEQYF
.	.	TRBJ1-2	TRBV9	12	TGTGCCAGCAGCGTAGGTAACTATGGCTACACCTTC	CASSVGNYGYTF
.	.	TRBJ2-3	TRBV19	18	TGTGCCAGTAGTATAGTGTCGGGACACGGAGTTTTGGGAGATACGCAGTATTTT	CASSIVSGHGVLGDTQYF
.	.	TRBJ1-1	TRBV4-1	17	TGCGCCAGCAGCCAAGCCCCAGGAGCCGGGGTGAACACTGAAGCTTTCTTT	CASSQAPGAGVNTEAFF
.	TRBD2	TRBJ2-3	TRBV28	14	TGTGCCGCGCGGGGGGGGGAAGGCACAGATACGCAGTATTTT	CAARGGEGTDTQYF
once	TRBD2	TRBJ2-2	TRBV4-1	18	TGCGCCAGCAGCCATAGACTAGCGGGAGGACCGAACACCGGGGAGCTGTTTTTT	CASSHRLAGGPNTGELFF
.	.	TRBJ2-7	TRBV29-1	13	TGCAGCGTTGAAGGCAGGGAGACCTACGAGCAGTACTTC	CSVEGRETYEQYF
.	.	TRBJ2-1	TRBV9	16	TGTGCCAGCAGCGTCAGTGTGCGAGGGATCCACAATGAGCAGTTCTTC	CASSVSVRGIHNEQFF
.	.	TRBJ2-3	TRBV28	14	TGTGCCAGCAGCCCGAAGACAGGATCAGATACGCAGTATTTT	CASSPKTGSDTQYF
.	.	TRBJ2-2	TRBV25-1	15	TGTGCCAGCAGTGAAGGTATAGGCTACACCGGGGAGCTGTTTTTT	CASSEGIGYTGELFF
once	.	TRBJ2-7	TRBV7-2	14	TGTGCCAGCAGCACACGGGGTGGTGGGCGCGAGCAGTACTTC	CASSTRGGGREQYF